The sequence of this TCR beta chain was determined in a study of OX40 agonist ivuxolimab in advanced cancers. Study at large: Patients were treated with intravenous ivuxolimab, dosed at 0.01 to 10 mg/kg and infused every 2 weeks. Allowance was made for prior anti-PD-1, anti-PD-L1 or anti-CTLA-4 therapy, and about 37% had some. Three individuals attained partial responses, comprising one hepatocellular carcinoma case and two cutaneous melanoma cases.

TCRdb's copy holds only in-frame clones and misses some; the assay was immunoSEQ multiplex PCR. Here the sample spans 60,000 or so clones, roughly 88% being singletons. V was cut by 0 bases and J by 7 bases, with 4 bases left in between. Germline assignment: CDR1 ENHRY and CDR2 SYGVKD. The CDR3 has 12 residues. The chain has TRBV10-3 and TRBJ2-1; D unresolved. The TCR comes from an adult with an advanced solid tumor such as melanoma, head and neck, liver or kidney cancer. This specimen was CD4+ or CD8+ T cells sorted from blood, taken in a trial of the OX40 agonist ivuxolimab. CDR3 in amino acids: CAISESANEQFF. CDR3 bases: TGTGCCATCAGTGAGTCGGCAAATGAGCAGTTCTTC.